Below, 5 T cell receptor beta chains from the same sample are listed, as sequenced in a study of shared clonotypes between healthy human individuals. Repertoires were generated with immunoSEQ multiplex PCR, while TCRdb's copy carries only in-frame clones and drops some. The repertoire includes some 2.3 million clones, 93% of them detected once, and about 0.37% sits in the top ten. Input material: naive CD4+ T cells from PBMCs. As to subset: CD45RA+ positively selected. Receptor source: a man aged 18 to 30 in good health. Some clones in this sample may be carry-over from other donors' samples.

This chain uses TRBV5-1 with TRBJ2-3, with TRBD2 matching over 10 bases. With 0 bases clipped from V and 7 bases from J, the junction kept 5 bases outside the gene matches. In germline, CDR1 is SGHRS, CDR2 YFSETQ. The CDR3 is made up of 15 amino acids. The CDR3 region is CASSLALAGVHTQYF. The CDR3 nucleotides are TGCGCCAGCAGCTTGGCTCTAGCGGGAGTACATACGCAGTATTTT.

The DNA of the CDR3 is TGTGCCAGCAGTTTTAGCGGGAGGCGCACAGATACGCAGTATTTT. Its protein is CASSFSGRRTDTQYF. The chain recombines TRBV28 with TRBJ2-3; 10 nucleotides match TRBD2. This CDR3 is built from 15 residues. Trimming took 3 bases from V and 1 from J; bases not matched to a gene: 1. CDR1 and CDR2 (germline): MDHEN, SYDVKM. The entire variable domain, with the rest obtained from reference TRBV28 and TRBJ2-3, is as follows: DVKVTQSSRYLVKRTGEKVFLECVQDMDHENMFWYRQDPGLGLRLIYFSYDVKMKEKGDIPEGYSVSREKKERFSLILESASTNQTSMYLCASSFSGRRTDTQYFGPGTRLTVL.

The gene calls are TRBV7-6 and TRBJ1-3, with unresolved D. Germline CDR1 reads SGHVS; CDR2 reads FNYEAQ. The CDR3 runs 16 residues. The germline V and J ends were trimmed by 1 base and 5 bases, with 15 bases remaining between them. CDR3 loop: CASSLGSGGLRNTIYF. The CDR3 DNA reads TGTGCCAGCAGCTTAGGTTCCGGAGGCCTTAGAAACACCATATATTTT.

The V gene is TRBV27, the J gene TRBJ2-1; 11 nucleotides agree with TRBD2. The CDR3 spans 16 residues. Germline V gene data show CDR1 as MNHEY and CDR2 as SMNVEV (reference sequence). Germline trimming cut 3 bases from V and 7 bases from J; bases unmatched to any gene: 8. CDR3 in DNA: TGTGCCAGCAGTTTTTTAGCGGGAGGGCCTTCGAATGAGCAGTTCTTC. This gives the protein CASSFLAGGPSNEQFF.

The rearrangement uses TRBV28 and TRBJ2-1, with D hard to call. The CDR3 covers 14 residues. The germline V gene encodes CDR1 MDHEN and CDR2 SYDVKM. V was clipped by 6 bases and J by 6 bases, with 15 bases between them. In DNA form, the CDR3 reads TGTGCCAGCAGCTCCTACGAGTTCCTCAATGAGCAGTTCTTC. It translates to CASSSYEFLNEQFF.